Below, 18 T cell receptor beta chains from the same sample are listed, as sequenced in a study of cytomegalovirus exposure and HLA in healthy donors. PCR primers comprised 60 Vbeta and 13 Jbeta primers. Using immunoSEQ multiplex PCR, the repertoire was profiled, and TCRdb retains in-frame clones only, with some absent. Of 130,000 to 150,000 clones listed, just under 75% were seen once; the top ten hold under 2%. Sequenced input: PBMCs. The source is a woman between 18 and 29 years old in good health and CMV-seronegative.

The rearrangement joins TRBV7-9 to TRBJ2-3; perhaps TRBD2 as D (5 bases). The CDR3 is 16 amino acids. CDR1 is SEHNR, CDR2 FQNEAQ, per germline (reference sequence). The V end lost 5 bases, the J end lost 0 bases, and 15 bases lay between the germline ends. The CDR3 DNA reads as TGTGCCAGCAGCGCGCGCCCCGGGATTAGCACAGATACGCAGTATTTT. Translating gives CASSARPGISTDTQYF.

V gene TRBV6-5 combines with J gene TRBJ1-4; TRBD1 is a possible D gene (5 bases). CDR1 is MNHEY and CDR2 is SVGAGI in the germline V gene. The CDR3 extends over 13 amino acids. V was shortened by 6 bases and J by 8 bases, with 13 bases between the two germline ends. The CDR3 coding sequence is TGTGCCAGCAGCGCCAGGGCTGGGGAAAAACTGTTTTTT. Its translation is CASSARAGEKLFF.

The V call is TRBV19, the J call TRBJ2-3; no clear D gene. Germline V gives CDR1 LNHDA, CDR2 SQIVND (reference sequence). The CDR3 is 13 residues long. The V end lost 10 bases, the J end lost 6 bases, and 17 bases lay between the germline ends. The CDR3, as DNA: TGTGCCACTCGACTTCGAGCCACCGATACGCAGTATTTT. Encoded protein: CATRLRATDTQYF.

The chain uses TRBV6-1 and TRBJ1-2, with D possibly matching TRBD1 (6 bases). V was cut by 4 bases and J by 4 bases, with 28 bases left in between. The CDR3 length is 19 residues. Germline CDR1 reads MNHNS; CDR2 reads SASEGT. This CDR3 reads CASSAPTGTQLGVFYGYTF. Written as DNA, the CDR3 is TGTGCCAGCAGTGCACCGACAGGAACCCAACTTGGAGTATTCTATGGCTACACCTTC.

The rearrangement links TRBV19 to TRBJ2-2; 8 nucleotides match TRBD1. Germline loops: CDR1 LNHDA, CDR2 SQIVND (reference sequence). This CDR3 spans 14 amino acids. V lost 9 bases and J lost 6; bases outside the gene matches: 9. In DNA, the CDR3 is TGTGCCAGCTGGGCGGACAGGGCGTCCGGGGAGCTGTTTTTT. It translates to CASWADRASGELFF.

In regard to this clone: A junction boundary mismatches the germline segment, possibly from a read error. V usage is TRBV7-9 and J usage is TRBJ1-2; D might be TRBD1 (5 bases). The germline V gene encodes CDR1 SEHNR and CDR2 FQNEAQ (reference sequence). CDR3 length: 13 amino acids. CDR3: CASSFGGSYDYTF. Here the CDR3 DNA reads TGTGCCAGCAGCTTTGGGGGGTCCTATGACTACACCTTC. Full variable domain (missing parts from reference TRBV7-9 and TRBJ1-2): DTGVSQNPRHKITKRGQNVTFRCDPISEHNRLYWYRQTLGQGPEFLTYFQNEAQLEKSRLLSDRFSAERPKGSFSTLEIQRTEQGDSAMYLCASSFGGSYDYTFGSGTRLTVV.

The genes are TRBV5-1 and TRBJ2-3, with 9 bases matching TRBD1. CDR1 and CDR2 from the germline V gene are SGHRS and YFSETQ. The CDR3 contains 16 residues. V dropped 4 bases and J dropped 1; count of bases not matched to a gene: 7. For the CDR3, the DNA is TGCGCCAGCAGCGCGGGGGACAGGGTTGGCACAGATACGCAGTATTTT. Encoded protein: CASSAGDRVGTDTQYF.

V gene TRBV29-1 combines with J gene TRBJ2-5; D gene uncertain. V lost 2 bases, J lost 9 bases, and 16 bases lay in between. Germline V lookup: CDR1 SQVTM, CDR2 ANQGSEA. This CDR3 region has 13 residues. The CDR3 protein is CSVEKLPYQAQYF. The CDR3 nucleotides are TGCAGCGTTGAAAAACTGCCTTATCAGGCCCAGTACTTC.

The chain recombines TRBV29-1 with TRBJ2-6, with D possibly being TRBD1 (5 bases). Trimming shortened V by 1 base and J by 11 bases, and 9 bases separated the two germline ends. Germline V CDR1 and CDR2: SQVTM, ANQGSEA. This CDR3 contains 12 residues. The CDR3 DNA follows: TGCAGCGTTGAAGGACAGTACCACGTCCTGACTTTC. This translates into CSVEGQYHVLTF.

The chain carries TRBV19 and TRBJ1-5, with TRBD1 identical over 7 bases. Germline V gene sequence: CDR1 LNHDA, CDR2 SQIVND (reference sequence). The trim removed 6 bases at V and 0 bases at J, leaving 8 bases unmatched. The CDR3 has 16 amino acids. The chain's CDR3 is CASRLTGVNSNQPQHF. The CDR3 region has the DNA TGTGCCAGTAGGCTTACAGGGGTGAATAGCAATCAGCCCCAGCATTTT.

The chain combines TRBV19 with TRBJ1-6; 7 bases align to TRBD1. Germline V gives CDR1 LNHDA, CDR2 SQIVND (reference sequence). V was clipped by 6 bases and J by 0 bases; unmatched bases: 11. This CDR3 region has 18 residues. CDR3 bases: TGTGCCAGTAGGCCAAGGACAGGCGAGAGCTCCTATAATTCACCCCTCCACTTT. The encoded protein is CASRPRTGESSYNSPLHF.

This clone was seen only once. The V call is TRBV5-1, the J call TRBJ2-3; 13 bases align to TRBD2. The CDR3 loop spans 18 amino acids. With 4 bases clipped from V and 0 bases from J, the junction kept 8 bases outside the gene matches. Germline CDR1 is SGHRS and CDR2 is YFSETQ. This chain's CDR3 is CASSLRTSGGPSTDTQYF. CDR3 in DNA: TGCGCCAGCAGCCTACGGACTAGCGGGGGCCCGAGCACAGATACGCAGTATTTT.

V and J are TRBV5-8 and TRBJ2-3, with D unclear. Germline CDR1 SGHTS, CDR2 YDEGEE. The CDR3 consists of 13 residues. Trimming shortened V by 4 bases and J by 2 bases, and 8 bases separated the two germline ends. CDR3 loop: CASSRDSTDTQYF. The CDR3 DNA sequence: TGTGCCAGCAGCAGAGACTCCACAGATACGCAGTATTTT.

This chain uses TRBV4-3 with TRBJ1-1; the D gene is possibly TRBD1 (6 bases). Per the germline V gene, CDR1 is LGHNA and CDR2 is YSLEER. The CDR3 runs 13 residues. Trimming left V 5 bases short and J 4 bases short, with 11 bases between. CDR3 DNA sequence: TGCGCCAGCAGCTCGGACAGCTTCACTGAAGCTTTCTTT. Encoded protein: CASSSDSFTEAFF.

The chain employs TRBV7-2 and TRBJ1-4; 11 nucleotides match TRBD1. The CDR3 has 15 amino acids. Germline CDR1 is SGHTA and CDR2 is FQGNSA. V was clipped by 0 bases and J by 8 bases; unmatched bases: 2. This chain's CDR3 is CASSLAGTGGEKLFF. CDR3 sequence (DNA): TGTGCCAGCAGCTTAGCCGGGACAGGGGGAGAAAAACTGTTTTTT.

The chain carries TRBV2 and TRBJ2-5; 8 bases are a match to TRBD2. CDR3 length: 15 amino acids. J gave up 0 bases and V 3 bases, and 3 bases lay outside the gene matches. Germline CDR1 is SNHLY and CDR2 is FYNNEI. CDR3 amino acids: CASSDGGGYQETQYF. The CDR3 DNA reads TGTGCCAGCAGTGACGGGGGGGGGTACCAAGAGACCCAGTACTTC. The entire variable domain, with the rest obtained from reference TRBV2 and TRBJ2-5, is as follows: EPEVTQTPSHQVTQMGQEVILRCVPISNHLYFYWYRQILGQKVEFLVSFYNNEISEKSEIFDDQFSVERPDGSNFTLKIRSTKLEDSAMYFCASSDGGGYQETQYFGPGTRLLVL.

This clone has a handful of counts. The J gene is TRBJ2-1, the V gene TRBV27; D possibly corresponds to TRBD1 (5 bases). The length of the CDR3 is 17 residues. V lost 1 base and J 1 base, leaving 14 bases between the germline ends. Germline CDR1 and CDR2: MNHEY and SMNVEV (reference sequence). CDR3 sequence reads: CASSLFTATVSYNEQFF. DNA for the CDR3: TGTGCCAGCAGTTTATTTACCGCGACAGTATCCTACAATGAGCAGTTCTTC.

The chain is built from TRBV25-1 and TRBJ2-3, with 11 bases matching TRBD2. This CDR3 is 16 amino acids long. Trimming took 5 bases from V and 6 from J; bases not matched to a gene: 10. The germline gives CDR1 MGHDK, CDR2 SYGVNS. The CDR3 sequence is CASSTLSGRAGDTQYF. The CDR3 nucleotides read TGTGCCAGCAGTACACTTAGCGGGAGGGCCGGTGATACGCAGTATTTT. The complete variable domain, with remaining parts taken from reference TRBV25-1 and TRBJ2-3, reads EADIYQTPRYLVIGTGKKITLECSQTMGHDKMYWYQQDPGMELHLIHYSYGVNSTEKGDLSSESTVSRIRTEHFPLTLESARPSHTSQYLCASSTLSGRAGDTQYFGPGTRLTVL.